The next 9 T cell receptor beta chains were all read from a single sample in a study of OX40 agonist ivuxolimab in advanced cancers. Measured with immunoSEQ multiplex PCR; TCRdb has only the in-frame clones, and not every one. The sample lists tens of thousands of clones, more than 85% seen once, with about an eighth in the top ten. This specimen consisted of CD4+ or CD8+ T cells sorted from blood, obtained in a trial of the OX40 agonist ivuxolimab. These receptors originate from an adult with an advanced solid tumor such as melanoma, head and neck, liver or kidney cancer.

The chain couples TRBV11-2 to TRBJ2-7, with 11 positions matching TRBD2. The germline V gene has CDR1 SGHAT and CDR2 FQNNGV. The CDR3 is 17 amino acids. V dropped 2 bases and J dropped 0; count of bases not matched to a gene: 6. The CDR3 nucleotides are TGTGCCAGCAGCTTACCGCTAGCGGGGGGCCTCTCCTACGAGCAGTACTTC. It yields the protein CASSLPLAGGLSYEQYF.

This chain connects TRBV6-5 to TRBJ2-7, with 7 bases aligning to TRBD1. The CDR3 loop spans 14 amino acids. CDR1 and CDR2 from the germline V gene are MNHEY and SVGAGI. Trimming took 2 bases from V and 2 from J; bases not matched to a gene: 3. CDR3 nucleotide sequence: TGTGCCAGCAGTTACGGGCAGGGGGCCTACGAGCAGTACTTC. It specifies CASSYGQGAYEQYF.

This chain connects TRBV5-1 to TRBJ1-1; D remains unclear. The CDR3 is 14 amino acids. Trimming took off 0 bases at V and 8 bases at J, with 14 bases between the two ends. CDR1 is SGHRS and CDR2 is YFSETQ in the germline V gene. CDR3 region: CASSLGLHVGEAFF. The DNA of the CDR3 is TGCGCCAGCAGCTTGGGACTTCACGTGGGGGAAGCTTTCTTT.

The CDR3 loop reads CASSFSQGGTGYGYTF. The CDR3 region has the DNA TGTGCCAGCAGTTTCAGTCAGGGAGGGACAGGCTATGGCTACACCTTC. The chain couples TRBV27 to TRBJ1-2; 8 bases are shared with TRBD1. J lost 4 bases, V lost 3 bases, and 10 bases had no gene match. Germline loops: CDR1 MNHEY, CDR2 SMNVEV (reference sequence). CDR3 length: 16 amino acids.

The chain links TRBV19 to TRBJ2-7; TRBD1 matches 9 bases. The germline gives CDR1 LNHDA, CDR2 SQIVND (reference sequence). V was pared by 6 bases and J by 4 bases, with 7 bases of the junction left unmatched. The CDR3 is 14 amino acids. The CDR3 coding sequence is TGTGCCAGTAGCCCCCGGGACAGGGATTACGAGCAGTACTTC. Translating gives CASSPRDRDYEQYF.

The chain carries TRBV6-5 and TRBJ2-7, with D perhaps matching TRBD1 (5 bases). V shed 8 bases and J shed 3 bases, with 8 bases lying between them. The CDR3 spans 11 residues. Germline assignment: CDR1 MNHEY and CDR2 SVGAGI. The CDR3 reads CASGQGYEQYF. The CDR3 DNA reads TGTGCCAGCGGGCAGGGCTACGAGCAGTACTTC.

CDR3 sequence (DNA): TGTGCCAGCAGCTTGACAGGGTTTCTCACAGATACGCAGTATTTT. Protein sequence: CASSLTGFLTDTQYF. The chain uses TRBV11-3 and TRBJ2-3; 7 nucleotides align to TRBD1. The CDR3 is 15 residues long. V gave up 3 bases and J gave up 2 bases; unmatched junction bases: 5. The germline V gene encodes CDR1 SGHNT and CDR2 YENEEA.

This clone was observed once. The chain combines TRBV19 with TRBJ2-7; 9 nucleotides agree with TRBD2. CDR1 is LNHDA and CDR2 is SQIVND in the germline V gene (reference sequence). V was pared by 10 bases and J by 6 bases, with 10 bases of the junction left unmatched. The CDR3 is made up of 13 amino acids. CDR3 sequence (DNA): TGTGCCACCGCCGGGACTAGCCTCTCCGAGCAGTACTTC. Its protein product is CATAGTSLSEQYF.

This sequence joins TRBV7-9 and TRBJ2-1, with 10 bases identical to TRBD1. Trimming cost V 3 bases and J 8 bases; bases outside gene matches: 10. The CDR3 is made up of 16 amino acids. Per the germline V gene, CDR1 is SEHNR and CDR2 is FQNEAQ (reference sequence). The CDR3 is CASSLGSDRGRHEQFF. CDR3 nucleotide sequence: TGTGCCAGCAGCTTGGGGTCCGACAGGGGGCGTCATGAGCAGTTCTTC.